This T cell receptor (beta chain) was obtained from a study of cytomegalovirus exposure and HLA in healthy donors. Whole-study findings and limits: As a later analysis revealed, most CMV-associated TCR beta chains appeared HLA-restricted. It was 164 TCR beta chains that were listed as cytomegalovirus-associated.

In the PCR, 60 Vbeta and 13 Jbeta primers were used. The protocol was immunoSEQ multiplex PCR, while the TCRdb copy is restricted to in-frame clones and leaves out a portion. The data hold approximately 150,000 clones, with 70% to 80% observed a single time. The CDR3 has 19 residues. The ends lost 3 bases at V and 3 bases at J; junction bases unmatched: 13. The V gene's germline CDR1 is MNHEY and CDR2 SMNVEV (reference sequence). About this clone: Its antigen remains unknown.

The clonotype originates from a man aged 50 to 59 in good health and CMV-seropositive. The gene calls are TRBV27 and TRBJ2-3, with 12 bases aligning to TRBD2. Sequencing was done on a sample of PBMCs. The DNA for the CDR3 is TGTGCCAGCAGTTTGGGTTGGGCTAGCGGGAGGGGAGAGACAGATACGCAGTATTTT. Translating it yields CASSLGWASGRGETDTQYF.